This is a list of T cell receptor beta chains from one sample in a study of beta chain features in type 1 diabetes. TCRdb keeps only in-frame clones here, not all; method: immunoSEQ multiplex PCR. The sample holds hundreds of thousands of clones, less than 20% seen once. The specimen was naive CD4+ T cells from blood. Source of these receptors: a man aged 18-30 years in good health. CDR3s include the opening cysteine and the closing phenylalanine or tryptophan. The D gene is left open where the match is weak. The size entry is marked missing in some rows and otherwise reads once, few, many or a size class.

abundance	len	j_gene	v_gene	d_gene	CDR3aa	CDR3nt
NA	14	TRBJ2-5	TRBV5-1	TRBD1	CASSFRTGQETQYF	TGCGCCAGCAGCTTCAGGACAGGGCAAGAGACCCAGTACTTC
NA	15	TRBJ1-6	TRBV6-1	TRBD1	CASSDQGQGGSPLHF	TGTGCCAGCAGTGACCAGGGACAGGGAGGTTCACCCCTCCACTTT
few	11	TRBJ1-2	TRBV29-1	NA	CSVRDRGGYTF	TGCAGCGTCAGGGACCGCGGGGGCTACACCTTC
few	13	TRBJ1-1	TRBV14	NA	CASLENQNTEAFF	TGTGCCAGCCTCGAAAATCAGAACACTGAAGCTTTCTTT
few	15	TRBJ2-1	TRBV5-1	TRBD2	CASSRTSGPYNEQFF	TGCGCCAGCAGCAGGACTAGCGGGCCGTACAATGAGCAGTTCTTC
NA	18	TRBJ2-3	TRBV4-3	TRBD2	CASSQEGGGGSSTDTQYF	TGCGCCAGCAGCCAAGAGGGCGGGGGGGGTTCTAGCACAGATACGCAGTATTTT
NA	11	TRBJ1-1	TRBV25-1	NA	CASSLVTEAFF	TGTGCCAGCAGTTTGGTAACCGAAGCTTTCTTT
few	14	TRBJ1-4	TRBV7-9	NA	CASTQFATNEKLFF	TGTGCCAGCACCCAATTTGCAACTAATGAAAAACTGTTTTTT
NA	15	TRBJ2-7	TRBV18	TRBD1	CASSPGTGGELEQYF	TGTGCCAGCTCACCCGGGACAGGGGGCGAGCTCGAGCAGTACTTC
NA	16	TRBJ1-4	TRBV7-9	TRBD1	CASNVPGQGRGEKLFF	TGTGCCAGCAACGTCCCGGGACAGGGGAGGGGTGAAAAACTGTTTTTT
NA	13	TRBJ2-1	TRBV7-2	NA	CASSLARGNEQFF	TGTGCCAGCAGCTTAGCGAGGGGTAATGAGCAGTTCTTC